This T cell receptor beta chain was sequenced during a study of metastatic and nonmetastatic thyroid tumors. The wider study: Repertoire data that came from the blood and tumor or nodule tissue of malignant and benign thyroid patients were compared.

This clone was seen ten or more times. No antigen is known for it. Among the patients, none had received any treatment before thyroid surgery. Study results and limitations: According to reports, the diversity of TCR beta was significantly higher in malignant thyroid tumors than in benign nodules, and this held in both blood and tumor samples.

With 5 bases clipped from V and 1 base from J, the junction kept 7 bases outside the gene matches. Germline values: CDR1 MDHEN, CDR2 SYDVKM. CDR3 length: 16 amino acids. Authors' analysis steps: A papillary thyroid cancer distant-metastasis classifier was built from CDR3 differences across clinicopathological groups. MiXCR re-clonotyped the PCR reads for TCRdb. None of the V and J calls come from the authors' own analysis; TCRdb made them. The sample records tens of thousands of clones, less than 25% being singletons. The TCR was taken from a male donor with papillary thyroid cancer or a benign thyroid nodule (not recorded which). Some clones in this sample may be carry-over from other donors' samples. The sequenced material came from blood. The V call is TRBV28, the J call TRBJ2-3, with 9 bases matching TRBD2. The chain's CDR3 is CASSRIAGVRTDTQYF. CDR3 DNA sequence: TGTGCCAGCAGTCGAATAGCGGGAGTGCGCACAGATACGCAGTATTTT. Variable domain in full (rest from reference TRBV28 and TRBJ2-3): DVKVTQSSRYLVKRTGEKVFLECVQDMDHENMFWYRQDPGLGLRLIYFSYDVKMKEKGDIPEGYSVSREKKERFSLILESASTNQTSMYLCASSRIAGVRTDTQYFGPGTRLTVL.